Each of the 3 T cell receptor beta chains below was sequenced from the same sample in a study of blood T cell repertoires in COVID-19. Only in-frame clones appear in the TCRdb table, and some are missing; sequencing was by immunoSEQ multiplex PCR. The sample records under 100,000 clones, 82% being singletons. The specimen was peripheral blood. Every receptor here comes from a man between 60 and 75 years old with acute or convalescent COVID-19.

The CDR3 spells CASSRAGGEQYF. For the CDR3, the DNA is TGTGCCAGCAGCCGTGCCGGCGGAGAGCAGTACTTC. V is TRBV7-2 and J is TRBJ2-7; no reliable D call. This CDR3 is built from 12 residues. Germline CDR1 reads SGHTA; CDR2 reads FQGNSA. V lost 5 bases and J lost 7, with 12 bases in between. The full variable domain, with the rest looked up from reference TRBV7-2 and TRBJ2-7, is GAGVSQSPSNKVTEKGKDVELRCDPISGHTALYWYRQSLGQGLEFLIYFQGNSAPDKSGLPSDRFSAERTGGSVSTLTIQRTQQEDSAVYLCASSRAGGEQYFGPGTRLTVT.

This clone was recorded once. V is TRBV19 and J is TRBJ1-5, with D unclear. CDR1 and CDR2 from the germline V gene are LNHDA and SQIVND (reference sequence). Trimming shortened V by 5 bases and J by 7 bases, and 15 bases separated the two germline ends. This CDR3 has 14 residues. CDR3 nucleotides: TGTGCCAGTAGTTCCCCCTCGGCGGGCCAGCCCCAGCATTTT. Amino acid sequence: CASSSPSAGQPQHF.

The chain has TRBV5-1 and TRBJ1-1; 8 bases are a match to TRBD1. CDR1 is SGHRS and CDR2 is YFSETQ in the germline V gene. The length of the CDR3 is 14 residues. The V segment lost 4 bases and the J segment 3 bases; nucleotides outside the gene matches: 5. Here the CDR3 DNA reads TGCGCCAGCAGCGCCGGACAGGGCGACACTGAAGCTTTCTTT. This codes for CASSAGQGDTEAFF.